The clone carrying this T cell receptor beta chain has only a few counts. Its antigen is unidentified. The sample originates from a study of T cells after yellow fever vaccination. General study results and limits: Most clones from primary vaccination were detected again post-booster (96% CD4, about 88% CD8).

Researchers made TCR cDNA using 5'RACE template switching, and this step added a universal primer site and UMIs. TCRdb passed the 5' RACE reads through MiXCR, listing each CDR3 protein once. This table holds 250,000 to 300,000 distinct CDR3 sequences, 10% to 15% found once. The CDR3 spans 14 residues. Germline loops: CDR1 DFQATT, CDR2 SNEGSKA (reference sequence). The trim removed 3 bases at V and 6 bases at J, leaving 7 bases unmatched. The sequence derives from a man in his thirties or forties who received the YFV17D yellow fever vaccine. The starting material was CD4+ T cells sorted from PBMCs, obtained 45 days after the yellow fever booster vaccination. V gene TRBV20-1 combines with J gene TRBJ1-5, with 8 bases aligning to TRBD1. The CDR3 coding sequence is TGCAGTGCTAGGGGGGGGACAGGAGGTCAGCCCCAGCATTTT. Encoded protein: CSARGGTGGQPQHF.